These 20 T cell receptor beta chains originate from one sample sequenced in a study of shared clonotypes between healthy human individuals. It was CD45RO-negative cells, positively selected for CCR7, that made up naive CD8 cells, with terminally differentiated effector memory CD45RA+ cells excluded. The assay was immunoSEQ multiplex PCR, and TCRdb's table has in-frame clones only and misses some. The sample includes about 650,000 clones, nearly 97% of them seen just once. Sequencing was carried out using naive CD8+ T cells sorted from blood. All receptors come from a woman in her twenties or thirties in good health.

This clone was observed a single time. The genes are TRBV14 and TRBJ2-7, with 12 bases identical to TRBD2. The germline V gene encodes CDR1 SGHDN and CDR2 FVKESK. The CDR3 extends over 16 amino acids. The V gene end was trimmed by 4 bases and the J gene end by 5 bases; junction bases not matched to a gene: 9. CDR3 DNA: TGTGCCAGCAGCCCGAACCGACTAGCGGGAGCGGACGAGCAGTACTTC. Translated, it gives CASSPNRLAGADEQYF.

V usage is TRBV21-1 and J usage is TRBJ2-1. TRBV21-1 is classified as a pseudogene. This CDR3 is 14 amino acids long. The CDR3 bases are TGTGCCAGCGGGACGTGCAAAAATCTAAATGAGCAGTTCTTC. It specifies CASGTCKNLNEQFF.

The chain combines TRBV28 with TRBJ2-7; D gene ambiguous. The CDR3 has 14 amino acids. Per the germline V gene, CDR1 is MDHEN and CDR2 is SYDVKM. V shed 8 bases and J shed 3 bases, with 17 bases lying between them. As DNA, the CDR3 is TGTGCCAGCGGGCCAGTCGGCCGCATCTACGAGCAGTACTTC. It is translated as CASGPVGRIYEQYF.

The chain combines TRBV28 with TRBJ2-5, with D maybe TRBD1 (5 bases). The J call is uncertain, as TRBJ2-7 better fits the DNA end. Germline V lookup: CDR1 MDHEN, CDR2 SYDVKM. This CDR3 has 14 amino acids. In nucleotides, the CDR3 is TGTGCCAGCAGTTTTGACAGCCCGTACTACGAGCAGTACTTC. It encodes CASSFDSPYYEQYF.

The chain is built from TRBV27 and TRBJ2-7; D gene unclear. Trimming removed 5 bases from V and 2 bases from J, with 13 bases in between. The CDR3 totals 14 residues. CDR1 is MNHEY, CDR2 SMNVEV, per germline (reference sequence). The CDR3, as DNA: TGTGCCAGCAGTATAGAAGGCAGTGCCTACGAGCAGTACTTC. Translation gives CASSIEGSAYEQYF.

The chain links TRBV10-3 to TRBJ2-1, with 14 bases matching TRBD2. J was trimmed by 8 bases and V by 3 bases; bases with no gene match: 15. From germline, CDR1 is ENHRY and CDR2 SYGVKD. This CDR3 has 19 residues. CDR3 sequence: CAISEWGTSGSPLGDEQFF. CDR3 DNA sequence: TGTGCCATCAGTGAATGGGGGACTAGCGGGAGCCCGCTAGGCGATGAGCAGTTCTTC.

This rearrangement joins TRBV7-2 to TRBJ2-7; D tentatively fits TRBD1 or TRBD2 (7 bases each). The CDR3 has 15 residues. Trimming took off 5 bases at V and 1 base at J, with 15 bases between the two ends. Germline V lookup: CDR1 SGHTA, CDR2 FQGNSA. CDR3 sequence (DNA): TGTGCCAGCAGCCCAAGGGAGGGGGCGTCCTACGAGCAGTACTTC. It codes for CASSPREGASYEQYF.

This clone appeared a single time. The chain is built from TRBV19 and TRBJ2-3, with D maybe TRBD1 (6 bases). Germline CDR1 and CDR2: LNHDA and SQIVND (reference sequence). The CDR3 has 17 residues. The ends were cut back, 1 base at V and 0 bases at J, with 14 bases in the middle. The CDR3, as DNA: TGTGCCAGTAGTATAGGCAACAGGGTGCCTAGCACAGATACGCAGTATTTT. Translating it yields CASSIGNRVPSTDTQYF. Looking up the rest from reference TRBV19 and TRBJ2-3 gives the full variable domain: DGGITQSPKYLFRKEGQNVTLSCEQNLNHDAMYWYRQDPGQGLRLIYYSQIVNDFQKGDIAEGYSVSREKKESFPLTVTSAQKNPTAFYLCASSIGNRVPSTDTQYFGPGTRLTVL.

A note on this clone: This sample also contains other DNA sequences that code for the same CDR3. V gene TRBV9 combines with J gene TRBJ2-1; 7 nucleotides agree with TRBD2. After removal of 3 bases from V and 0 bases from J, the junction contained 3 bases not matched to a gene. Germline CDR1 is SGDLS and CDR2 is YYNGEE. The CDR3 runs 15 residues. The CDR3 sequence is CASSASGTSYNEQFF. CDR3 nucleotide sequence: TGTGCCAGCAGCGCCAGCGGGACCTCCTACAATGAGCAGTTCTTC.

The chain couples TRBV14 to TRBJ2-1; D call uncertain. V lost 3 bases and J lost 7, with 7 bases in between. Germline V CDR1 and CDR2: SGHDN, FVKESK. The CDR3 is made up of 12 amino acids. The CDR3 DNA reads as TGTGCCAGCAGCCACCTAGGGAATGAGCAGTTCTTC. It yields the protein CASSHLGNEQFF.

This chain links TRBV29-1 with TRBJ1-1; D is unclear. V lost 4 bases and J 9 bases, leaving 12 bases between the germline ends. The CDR3 is 11 residues long. Germline V gene lookup returns CDR1 SQVTM and CDR2 ANQGSEA. The CDR3 DNA sequence: TGCAGCGTTGTCATGTCGCTCAAAGCTTTCTTT. Translating gives CSVVMSLKAFF.

The chain employs TRBV30 and TRBJ2-5; D is perhaps TRBD1 (6 bases). Germline V lookup: CDR1 GTSNPN, CDR2 SVGIG (reference sequence). This CDR3 has 15 residues. The V and J ends lost 5 bases and 5 bases respectively, with 21 bases between them. In DNA, the CDR3 is TGTGCCTGGGGCAAAGGGACATCCAACGCGGAGACCCAGTACTTC. Translation: CAWGKGTSNAETQYF.

This chain links TRBV13 with TRBJ2-3, with D possibly being TRBD2 (5 bases). This CDR3 is 15 amino acids long. Germline CDR1 PRHDT, CDR2 FYEKMQ (reference sequence). Deletions cut 5 bases from V and 4 bases from J, with 16 bases between. CDR3 in amino acids: CASSLGANEPDTQYF. The CDR3 DNA sequence: TGTGCCAGCAGCCTGGGAGCTAATGAGCCAGATACGCAGTATTTT.

The J gene is TRBJ1-1, the V gene TRBV14, with D hard to call. This CDR3 comprises 13 residues. Trimming stripped 2 bases from V and 0 bases from J, with 4 bases between. Per germline, CDR1 SGHDN and CDR2 FVKESK. The DNA of the CDR3 is TGTGCCAGCAGCCAATGGGTGAACACTGAAGCTTTCTTT. Amino acid sequence: CASSQWVNTEAFF.

The rearrangement joins TRBV5-4 to TRBJ2-7, with 9 bases identical to TRBD1. Germline CDR1 SGHNT, CDR2 YYREEE (reference sequence). This CDR3 region has 15 residues. The V segment lost 1 base and the J segment 0 bases; nucleotides outside the gene matches: 2. CDR3 DNA sequence: TGTGCCAGCAGCTTGCGGGACAGGGACTCCTACGAGCAGTACTTC. This sequence encodes CASSLRDRDSYEQYF.

This rearrangement joins TRBV19 to TRBJ2-1, with D unclear. Germline V CDR1 and CDR2: LNHDA, SQIVND (reference sequence). V was shortened by 5 bases and J by 4 bases, with 9 bases between the two germline ends. This CDR3 has 13 amino acids. CDR3 DNA: TGTGCCAGTAGTGCCACAGCTTACAATGAGCAGTTCTTC. Its protein product is CASSATAYNEQFF.

The CDR3: CASSGTGTGNTIYF. The CDR3 DNA follows: TGCGCCAGCAGCGGGACAGGGACTGGAAACACCATATATTTT. The rearrangement uses TRBV5-1 and TRBJ1-3; 9 bases are shared with TRBD1. The V and J ends lost 4 bases and 2 bases, in that order; junction bases with no gene match: 1. The CDR3 length is 14 residues. Germline CDR1 SGHRS, CDR2 YFSETQ.

This clone has only one observation. The chain uses TRBV28 and TRBJ1-3; D uncertain. There are 15 residues in the CDR3. V was trimmed by 6 bases and J by 0 bases, leaving 12 bases between them. CDR1 is MDHEN and CDR2 is SYDVKM in the germline V gene. The CDR3 reads CASRSLSGSGNTIYF. The CDR3 bases are TGTGCCAGCAGATCCCTGTCGGGCTCTGGAAACACCATATATTTT.

Concerning this clone itself: The junction does not match germline at one end; this may be a read error. V is TRBV2 and J is TRBJ1-1; D perhaps matches TRBD1 (6 bases). This CDR3 is 13 amino acids long. The germline V gene has CDR1 SNHLY and CDR2 FYNNEI. Written as DNA, the CDR3 is TGTGCCAGCAGTGACCAGGGGAACCCTGAAGCTTTCTTT. This encodes CASSDQGNPEAFF.

The genes are TRBV2 and TRBJ2-1; 8 nucleotides agree with TRBD1. Germline CDR1 reads SNHLY; CDR2 reads FYNNEI. The CDR3 totals 14 residues. The V and J ends lost 6 bases and 6 bases, in that order; junction bases with no gene match: 7. CDR3 amino acids: CASSAGGVGNEQFF. CDR3 sequence (DNA): TGTGCCAGCAGCGCAGGGGGCGTCGGCAATGAGCAGTTCTTC.